These 5 T cell receptor beta chains were all obtained from the same sample, sequenced in a study of Ad26.COV2.S vaccination and SARS-CoV-2 variants. Treatment here: around 19 received Ad26.COV2.S at low or high dose, single or two shots; 5 received placebo; per-sample allocation not given. Material that was analyzed had been drawn on day 63 after the first vaccine or placebo injection. Only in-frame clones appear in the TCRdb table, and some are missing; sequencing was by immunoSEQ multiplex PCR. The table has more than 300,000 clones, roughly 90% seen once. Source: peripheral blood, taken in a trial of Ad26.COV2.S vaccine versus placebo. All receptors come from a person between 18 and 65 years old who received the Ad26.COV2.S COVID-19 vaccine or a placebo.

The chain couples TRBV11-3 to TRBJ2-3, with TRBD1 matching over 8 bases. This CDR3 has 15 residues. Germline loops: CDR1 SGHNT, CDR2 YENEEA. J gave up 3 bases and V 1 base, and 3 bases lay outside the gene matches. CDR3 region: CASSLGQGATDTQYF. CDR3 nucleotides: TGTGCCAGCAGCTTAGGCCAGGGGGCGACAGATACGCAGTATTTT. Combining the CDR3 with reference TRBV11-3 and TRBJ2-3 gives the whole variable domain EAGVVQSPRYKIIEKKQPVAFWCNPISGHNTLYWYLQNLGQGPELLIRYENEEAVDDSQLPKDRFSAERLKGVDSTLKIQPAELGDSAVYLCASSLGQGATDTQYFGPGTRLTVL.

The chain couples TRBV7-2 to TRBJ1-2; maybe TRBD1 (6 bases). Germline V CDR1 and CDR2: SGHTA, FQGNSA. The CDR3 sequence is 13 residues long. The V end was cut by 3 bases, the J end by 4 bases, with 9 bases between. The CDR3 coding sequence is TGTGCCAGCAGCTTTGGACAGCTCTATGGCTACACCTTC. This encodes CASSFGQLYGYTF.

The rearrangement uses TRBV3-1 (or the pseudogene TRBV3-2) and TRBJ2-5; maybe TRBD2 (5 bases). The CDR3 spans 19 residues. V lost 4 bases and J lost 2, with 26 bases in between. CDR1 LGHDT and CDR2 YNNKEL come from the germline V gene (reference sequence). The CDR3 region is CASSRSRVGTGIEQETQYF. The CDR3 bases are TGTGCCAGCAGCCGAAGTAGGGTGGGCACGGGGATTGAACAAGAGACCCAGTACTTC.

This clone was counted a single time. The chain combines TRBV15 with TRBJ2-2; D may match TRBD1 or TRBD2 (5 bases each). The CDR3 runs to 15 residues. Per germline, CDR1 LNHNV and CDR2 YYDKDF (reference sequence). With 3 bases removed from V and 2 bases from J, the gap between germline ends came to 10 bases. The DNA of the CDR3 is TGTGCCACCAGCAGCCGGGACGCTAACACCGGGGAGCTGTTTTTT. Translation gives CATSSRDANTGELFF.

The gene calls are TRBV28 and TRBJ1-5; no clear D gene. This CDR3 contains 11 residues. V was shortened by 8 bases and J by 2 bases, with 4 bases between the two germline ends. CDR1 MDHEN and CDR2 SYDVKM come from the germline V gene. CDR3 sequence (DNA): TGTGCCAGCCGGGGCAATCAGCCCCAGCATTTT. This encodes CASRGNQPQHF.